The sequence of this T cell receptor beta chain was determined in a study of T cell responses to AZD1222 COVID-19 vaccine. Study-wide points: Clonal diversity was possibly underestimated, and white British individuals and females predominated among donors.

The CDR3 length is 12 residues. V lost 3 bases to trimming and J lost 5 bases, with 5 bases between them. From germline, CDR1 is WSHSY and CDR2 SAAADI. Notes on this clone: Its antigen is currently unknown.

Assay: immunoSEQ multiplex PCR; the TCRdb copy retains only in-frame clones and omits some. The table includes tens of thousands of clones, 80% to 95% detected once. This receptor was obtained from an adult in good health. The sequencing here drew on peripheral blood, taken on day 0 of MenACWY control vaccination. The rearrangement joins TRBV10-2 to TRBJ1-5; D remains unclear. The CDR3: CASSDLDQPQHF. The CDR3 nucleotides read TGCGCCAGCAGTGATCTCGATCAGCCCCAGCATTTT.